These T cell receptor beta chains were read from a single sample in a study of long-term antiretroviral therapy in people with HIV. Data came from immunoSEQ multiplex PCR; TCRdb stores just in-frame clones and leaves some out. The sample has roughly 33,000 clones; 70% to 80% are singletons. Sequencing used unsorted PBMCs, obtained 2 years after starting antiretroviral therapy. The source of these receptors is a woman aged 45 to 65 with HIV. Both conserved end residues are part of each CDR3. The order of the fields is J gene, D gene, V gene, CDR3 protein, CDR3 DNA. D genes are given only for firm matches.

>TRBJ2-1|TRBD2|TRBV18
CASSQEGGRARNEQFF
TGTGCCAGCTCACAAGAGGGAGGGAGGGCTCGGAATGAGCAGTTCTTC
>TRBJ2-2|NA|TRBV27
CASSLSPAATGELFF
TGTGCCAGCAGTTTATCTCCTGCAGCTACCGGGGAGCTGTTTTTT
>TRBJ2-3|TRBD1|TRBV7-9
CASITKGSGGRTDTQYF
TGTGCCAGCATCACCAAGGGTTCAGGGGGACGCACAGATACGCAGTATTTT
>TRBJ2-1|NA|TRBV29-1
CSVEGVFNEQFF
TGCAGCGTTGAAGGAGTCTTCAATGAGCAGTTCTTC
>TRBJ2-2|NA|TRBV6-4
CASSAGGPDTGELFF
TGTGCCAGCAGTGCCGGGGGGCCGGACACCGGGGAGCTGTTTTTT
>TRBJ2-7|TRBD2|TRBV4-1
CASSQGTGLGEQYF
TGCGCCAGCAGCCAAGGGACGGGACTAGGCGAGCAGTACTTC
>TRBJ2-1|TRBD1|TRBV2
CASSLGTGRMNEQFF
TGTGCCAGCAGCTTAGGGACAGGGAGGATGAATGAGCAGTTCTTC
>TRBJ2-5|TRBD2|TRBV5-6
CASSLRGTSAGETQYF
TGTGCCAGCAGCTTGCGAGGGACTAGCGCCGGAGAGACCCAGTACTTC
>TRBJ1-3|TRBD1|TRBV30
CAWSVGTGAGNTIYF
TGTGCCTGGAGTGTCGGGACAGGGGCAGGAAACACCATATATTTT
>TRBJ2-7|TRBD2|TRBV5-5
CASSLKRGDSYEQYF
TGTGCCAGCAGCTTAAAGCGGGGGGACTCCTACGAGCAGTACTTC